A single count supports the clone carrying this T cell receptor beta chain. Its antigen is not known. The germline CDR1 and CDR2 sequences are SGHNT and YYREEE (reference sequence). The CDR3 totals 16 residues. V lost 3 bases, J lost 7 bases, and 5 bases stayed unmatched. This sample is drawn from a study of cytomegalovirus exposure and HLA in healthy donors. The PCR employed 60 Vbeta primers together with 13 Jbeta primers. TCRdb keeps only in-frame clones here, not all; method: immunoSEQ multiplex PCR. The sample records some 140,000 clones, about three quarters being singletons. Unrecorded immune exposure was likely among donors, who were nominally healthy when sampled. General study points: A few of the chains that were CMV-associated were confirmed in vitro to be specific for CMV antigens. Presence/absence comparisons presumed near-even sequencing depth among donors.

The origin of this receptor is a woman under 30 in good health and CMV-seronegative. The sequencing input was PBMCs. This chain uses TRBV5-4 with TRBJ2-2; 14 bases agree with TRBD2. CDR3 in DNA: TGTGCCAGCAGCTCGGGGACTAGCGGGAGTAACGGGGAGCTGTTTTTT. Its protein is CASSSGTSGSNGELFF.